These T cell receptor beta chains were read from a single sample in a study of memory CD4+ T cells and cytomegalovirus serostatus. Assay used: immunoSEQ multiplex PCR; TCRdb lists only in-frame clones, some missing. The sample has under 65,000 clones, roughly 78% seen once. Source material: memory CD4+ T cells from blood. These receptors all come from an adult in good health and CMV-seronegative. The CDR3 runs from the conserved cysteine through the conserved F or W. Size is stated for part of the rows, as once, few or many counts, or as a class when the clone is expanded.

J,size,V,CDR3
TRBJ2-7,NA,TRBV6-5,CASRDGQESSYEQYF
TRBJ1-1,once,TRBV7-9,CASSLDRAEAFF
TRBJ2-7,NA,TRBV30,CAWEPYGGEQYF
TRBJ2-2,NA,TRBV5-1,CASSLGVELFF
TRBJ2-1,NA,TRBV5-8,CASRSRQASSSYNEQFF
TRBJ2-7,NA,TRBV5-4,CASSPPGNLLQYEQYF
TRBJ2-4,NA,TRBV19,CASSIEAGVKNIQYF
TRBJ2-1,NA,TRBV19,CASSIYPGPFSSYNEQFF
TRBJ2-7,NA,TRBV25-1,CASSESAGGYEQYF
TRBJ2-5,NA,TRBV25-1,CASSRQGIETQYF
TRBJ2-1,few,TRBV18,CASSPSQGAPGGEQFF
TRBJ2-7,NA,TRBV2,CASSEGGFSSYEQYF
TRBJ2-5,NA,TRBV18,CASSPGTGGQETQYF
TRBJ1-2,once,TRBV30,CAWSVLAGGGYTF
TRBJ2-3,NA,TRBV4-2,CASSARPGDSTDTQYF
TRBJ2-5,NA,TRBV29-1,CSVGGLAGGETQYF
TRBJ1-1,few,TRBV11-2,CASASGMNTEAFF
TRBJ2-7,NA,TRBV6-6,CASRLGTQGLGEQYF
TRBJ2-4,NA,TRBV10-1,CASSESRGPGVKNIQYF
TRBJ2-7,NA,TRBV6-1,CASREGMGQSSYEQYF
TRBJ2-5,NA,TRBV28,CASRPTGPLAGDAQETQYF
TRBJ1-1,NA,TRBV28,CASSLGLPEAFF
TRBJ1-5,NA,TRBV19,CASSAIGPTLNQPQHF
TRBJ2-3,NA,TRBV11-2,CASSSSGRRSDTQYF
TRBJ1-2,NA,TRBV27,CASSLGGVAYGYTF
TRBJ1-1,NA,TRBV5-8,CASSTRQGRNTEAFF
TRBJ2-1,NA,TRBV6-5,CASSYSITGNEQFF
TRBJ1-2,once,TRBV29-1,CSVGGLELRNYGYTF
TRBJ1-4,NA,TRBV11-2,CASSRGTVNEKLFF
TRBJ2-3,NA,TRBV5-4,CASRGTPSSTDTQYF
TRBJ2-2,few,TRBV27,CASSPRGLGVFGELFF
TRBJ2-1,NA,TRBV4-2,CASNVPGDEQFF
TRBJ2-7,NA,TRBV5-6,CASSSIRGGSVSDEQYF
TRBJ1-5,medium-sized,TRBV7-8,CASTRDRGRGGNQPQHF
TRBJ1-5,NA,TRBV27,CASGGQGFGPQHF
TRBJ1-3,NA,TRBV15,CATSREGGGVGNTIYF
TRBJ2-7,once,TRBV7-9,CASSSKLSSGSSYEQYF
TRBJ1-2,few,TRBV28,CASSFGLRNYGYTF
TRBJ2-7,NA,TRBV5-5,CASSLGPENLHEQYF
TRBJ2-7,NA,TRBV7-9,CASSQDTTSGTTSYEQYF
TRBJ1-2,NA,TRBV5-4,CASSSRTGSYGYTF
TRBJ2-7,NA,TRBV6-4,CASSDSGPAVEQYF
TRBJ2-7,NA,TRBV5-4,CASSKRGISSYEQYF
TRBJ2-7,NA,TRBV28,CASSTPGLAKYEQYF
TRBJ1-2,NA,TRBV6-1,CASSQSRAYYGYTF
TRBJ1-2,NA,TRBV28,CASSLPPWTGQVYGYTF
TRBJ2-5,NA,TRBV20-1,CSASHGETQYF
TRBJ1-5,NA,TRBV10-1,CASSEWTDPGNQPQHF
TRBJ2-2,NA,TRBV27,CASSRQAIANTGELFF
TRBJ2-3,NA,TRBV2,CASRPRSTDTQYF
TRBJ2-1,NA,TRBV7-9,CASSLAGRNNEQFF
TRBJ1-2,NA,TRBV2,CASSVQGHYGYTF
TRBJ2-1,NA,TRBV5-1,CASSLGRLAEYNEQFF
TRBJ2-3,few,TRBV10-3,CAISDRRVADTQYF
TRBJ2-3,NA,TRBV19,CASRDGRATDTQYF